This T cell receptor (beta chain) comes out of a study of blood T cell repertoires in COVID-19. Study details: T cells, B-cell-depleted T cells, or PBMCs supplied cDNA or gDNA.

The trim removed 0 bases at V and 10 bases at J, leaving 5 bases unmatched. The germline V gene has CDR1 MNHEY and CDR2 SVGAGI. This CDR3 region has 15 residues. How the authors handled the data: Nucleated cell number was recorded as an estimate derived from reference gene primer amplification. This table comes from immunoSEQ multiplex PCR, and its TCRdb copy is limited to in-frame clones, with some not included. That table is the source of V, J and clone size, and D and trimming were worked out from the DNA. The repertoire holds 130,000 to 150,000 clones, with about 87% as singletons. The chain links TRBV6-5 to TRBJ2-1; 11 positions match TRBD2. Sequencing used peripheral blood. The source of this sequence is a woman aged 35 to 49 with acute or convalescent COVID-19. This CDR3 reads CASSYSRLAGQEQFF. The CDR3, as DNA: TGTGCCAGCAGTTACTCTAGACTAGCGGGACAAGAGCAGTTCTTC.